The 21 T cell receptor beta chains below come from one sample, sequenced in a study of blood T cell repertoires in COVID-19. Using immunoSEQ multiplex PCR, the repertoire was profiled, and TCRdb retains in-frame clones only, with some absent. The sample lists 350,000 or so clones, about 90% seen once, with 1% in the top ten. The sample consisted of PBMCs or T cells enriched from blood (not recorded which). Receptors originate from a woman aged 25 to 39 who had recovered from COVID-19.

The chain carries TRBV10-3 and TRBJ2-3, with D maybe TRBD1 (6 bases). Germline values: CDR1 ENHRY, CDR2 SYGVKD. V shed 2 bases and J shed 8 bases, with 11 bases lying between them. The CDR3 is 13 amino acids. Here the CDR3 reads CAISELEDSTQYF. The CDR3 coding sequence is TGTGCCATCAGTGAGCTCGAGGACAGTACGCAGTATTTT.

The rearrangement uses TRBV7-7 and TRBJ2-5, with TRBD2 identical over 7 bases. This CDR3 is 16 amino acids long. Germline values: CDR1 SSHAT, CDR2 FNYEAQ (reference sequence). Trimming removed 5 bases from V and 1 base from J; junction bases left unmatched: 10. As DNA, the CDR3 is TGTGCCAGCAGCCCCAGGGCCCCTAGCGGCCAAGAGACCCAGTACTTC. As protein: CASSPRAPSGQETQYF.

The V gene is TRBV19, the J gene TRBJ1-3; possibly TRBD1 for D (6 bases). The length of the CDR3 is 14 residues. Trimming removed 10 bases from V and 0 bases from J, with 13 bases in between. CDR1 and CDR2 from the germline V gene are LNHDA and SQIVND (reference sequence). The CDR3 region is CATTGFISGNTIYF. The CDR3, as DNA: TGTGCCACCACAGGGTTCATCTCTGGAAACACCATATATTTT.

This chain links TRBV7-2 with TRBJ1-2; D uncertain. Germline values: CDR1 SGHTA, CDR2 FQGNSA. V gave up 2 bases and J gave up 7 bases, with 14 bases separating them. This CDR3 spans 14 amino acids. The CDR3 spells CASSLKGGGTGYTF. The CDR3 DNA reads TGTGCCAGCAGCTTAAAAGGTGGAGGTACTGGCTACACCTTC.

For this clone: The sample holds other DNA sequences that translate to the same CDR3. V and J are TRBV6-5 and TRBJ1-2; D call uncertain. Germline CDR1 is MNHEY and CDR2 is SVGAGI. The CDR3 is 12 residues long. Trimming pared 0 bases from V and 5 bases from J, leaving 4 bases between. The CDR3 loop reads CASSYSGYGYTF. As DNA, the CDR3 is TGTGCCAGCAGTTACTCCGGGTATGGCTACACCTTC.

V usage is TRBV27 and J usage is TRBJ1-6; possibly TRBD1 for D (6 bases). The CDR3 loop spans 14 amino acids. The V and J ends lost 8 bases and 7 bases respectively, with 15 bases between them. The germline V gene encodes CDR1 MNHEY and CDR2 SMNVEV (reference sequence). The CDR3 sequence: CASRPGQPNSPLHF. The DNA of the CDR3 is TGTGCCAGCCGGCCCGGACAGCCCAATTCACCCCTCCACTTT.

The chain is built from TRBV7-9 and TRBJ2-5; 7 bases line up with TRBD2. The CDR3 has 16 residues. The V and J ends lost 5 bases and 2 bases, in that order; junction bases with no gene match: 11. The V gene's germline CDR1 is SEHNR and CDR2 FQNEAQ (reference sequence). The CDR3 bases are TGTGCCAGCAGCCCAAGAAGGTTAGCGGGTCAAGAGACCCAGTACTTC. Translated, it gives CASSPRRLAGQETQYF.

The rearrangement uses TRBV19 and TRBJ2-1; TRBD2 agrees at 8 bases. This CDR3 comprises 19 residues. V lost 3 bases, J lost 4 bases, and 17 bases stayed unmatched. The germline V gene has CDR1 LNHDA and CDR2 SQIVND (reference sequence). The DNA of the CDR3 is TGTGCCAGTAGTATCCCTAAAGCGGGAACTAGCGGTATTTACAATGAGCAGTTCTTC. This gives the protein CASSIPKAGTSGIYNEQFF.

CDR3 nucleotides: TGTGCCAGCAGCCGGGACAGGGGAGCTAAAAATGAGCAGTTCTTC. Translating it yields CASSRDRGAKNEQFF. V and J are TRBV6-6 and TRBJ2-1, with 10 bases matching TRBD1. The CDR3 is 15 amino acids. Germline CDR1 reads MNHNY; CDR2 reads SVGAGI (reference sequence). The J segment lost 7 bases and the V segment lost 6 bases, leaving 9 bases of the junction unmatched.

This clone was observed once. The gene calls are TRBV30 and TRBJ2-3, with D possibly matching TRBD2 (5 bases). V was shortened by 1 base and J by 9 bases, with 8 bases between the two germline ends. CDR3 length: 11 amino acids. The germline CDR1 and CDR2 sequences are GTSNPN and SVGIG (reference sequence). The CDR3 sequence is CAWSAPGTQYF. For the CDR3, the DNA is TGTGCCTGGAGTGCCCCGGGGACGCAGTATTTT.

The V call is TRBV5-1, the J call TRBJ2-2; TRBD1 is a possible D gene (5 bases). CDR1 is SGHRS, CDR2 YFSETQ, per germline. With 0 bases removed from V and 6 bases from J, the gap between germline ends came to 6 bases. The CDR3 has 13 residues. CDR3 sequence reads: CASSLEGSGELFF. The DNA for the CDR3 is TGCGCCAGCAGCTTGGAGGGGTCCGGGGAGCTGTTTTTT.

The CDR3 reads CASSSPTGYNVGELFF. CDR3 nucleotide sequence: TGTGCCAGCAGCTCGCCGACAGGGTATAATGTCGGGGAGCTGTTTTTT. The V and J genes are TRBV7-6 and TRBJ2-2; TRBD1 matches at 7 bases. CDR1 and CDR2 from the germline V gene are SGHVS and FNYEAQ. This CDR3 region has 16 residues. The junction had 12 bases not matched to a gene; V was cut back by 4 bases and J by 7 bases.

The chain has TRBV5-1 and TRBJ1-1, with 8 bases fitting TRBD1. CDR1 SGHRS and CDR2 YFSETQ come from the germline V gene. This CDR3 has 14 amino acids. Trimming cost V 3 bases and J 5 bases; bases outside gene matches: 6. The chain's CDR3 is CASSSRQGSTEAFF. For the CDR3, the DNA is TGCGCCAGCAGCTCAAGACAGGGGAGTACTGAAGCTTTCTTT.

V is TRBV19 and J is TRBJ2-2, with TRBD1 identical over 9 bases. Germline V gene data show CDR1 as LNHDA and CDR2 as SQIVND (reference sequence). Unmatched junction bases numbered 3, after V lost 1 base and J lost 3 bases. The CDR3 contains 16 residues. DNA for the CDR3: TGTGCCAGTAGTATAGGGGACAGGGTCGACACCGGGGAGCTGTTTTTT. This codes for CASSIGDRVDTGELFF.

The chain employs TRBV27 and TRBJ1-6, with a weak D call TRBD1 (5 bases). The germline V gene has CDR1 MNHEY and CDR2 SMNVEV (reference sequence). The CDR3 spans 15 residues. V shed 5 bases and J shed 9 bases, with 17 bases lying between them. CDR3 nucleotide sequence: TGTGCCAGCAGTCCCAGAGAGGGGAGGGGTTCACCCCTCCACTTT. Amino acid sequence: CASSPREGRGSPLHF.

This chain uses TRBV10-2 with TRBJ2-3, with 9 nucleotides matching TRBD2. This CDR3 has 15 amino acids. V trimming: 7 bases; J trimming: 0 bases; junction bases outside the gene matches: 5. CDR1 is WSHSY and CDR2 is SAAADI in the germline V gene. The CDR3 here is CASTVAGASTDTQYF. For the CDR3, the DNA is TGCGCCAGCACCGTAGCGGGGGCGAGCACAGATACGCAGTATTTT.

This rearrangement joins TRBV4-1 to TRBJ1-1; 11 bases match TRBD1. The CDR3 spans 14 residues. CDR1 MGHRA and CDR2 YSYEKL come from the germline V gene. Trimming removed 0 bases from V and 10 bases from J; junction bases left unmatched: 4. Here the CDR3 DNA reads TGCGCCAGCAGCCAAGAAAGGGACAGGGGGAGAGCTTTCTTT. Translating gives CASSQERDRGRAFF.

The J gene is TRBJ1-3, the V gene TRBV6-5; D gene unclear. Germline assignment: CDR1 MNHEY and CDR2 SVGAGI. This CDR3 spans 15 amino acids. Trimming took 8 bases from V and 0 from J, leaving 14 bases between them. CDR3 sequence (DNA): TGTGCCAGCCGAGGGTCCGTGGGCTCTGGAAACACCATATATTTT. It is translated as CASRGSVGSGNTIYF.

V is TRBV3-1 (or the pseudogene TRBV3-2) and J is TRBJ2-3; a possible D gene is TRBD1 (5 bases). Germline values: CDR1 LGHDT, CDR2 YNNKEL (reference sequence). V was shortened by 4 bases and J by 0 bases, with 14 bases between the two germline ends. There are 16 residues in the CDR3. The CDR3, as DNA: TGTGCCAGCAGCCGGGGCGCGGACCCTAGCACAGATACGCAGTATTTT. Translation gives CASSRGADPSTDTQYF.

The chain combines TRBV18 with TRBJ2-2; D uncertain. Trimming took off 3 bases at V and 7 bases at J, with 3 bases between the two ends. From germline, CDR1 is KGHSH and CDR2 LQKENI. The CDR3 runs 11 residues. CDR3 sequence: CASSPGGELFF. The CDR3 region has the DNA TGTGCCAGCTCACCCGGCGGGGAGCTGTTTTTT.

V usage is TRBV19 and J usage is TRBJ2-1; 10 bases fit TRBD2. The CDR3 consists of 15 residues. V lost 4 bases and J lost 9; bases outside the gene matches: 9. Germline V gives CDR1 LNHDA, CDR2 SQIVND (reference sequence). The CDR3 region has the DNA TGTGCCAGTAGTAAGGAGCGGGGGGGCTTGAGTGAGCAGTTCTTC. Translation: CASSKERGGLSEQFF.